The 14 T cell receptor beta chains reported below all come from one sample, sequenced in a study of T cell responses to AZD1222 COVID-19 vaccine. Data came from immunoSEQ multiplex PCR; TCRdb stores just in-frame clones and leaves some out. The data show about 42,000 clones, roughly 88% seen once. Material: peripheral blood, obtained 28 days after the second AZD1222 dose. The receptors come from an adult who received the AZD1222 COVID-19 vaccine.

The chain links TRBV27 to TRBJ1-1; unclear D gene. V was trimmed by 6 bases and J by 6 bases, leaving 14 bases between them. This CDR3 has 13 amino acids. Germline V gives CDR1 MNHEY, CDR2 SMNVEV (reference sequence). CDR3 residues: CASRAAAGPEAFF. CDR3 bases: TGTGCCAGCAGGGCCGCGGCAGGTCCTGAAGCTTTCTTT.

The V call is TRBV4-2, the J call TRBJ1-6; perhaps TRBD1 as D (5 bases). Trimming left V 4 bases short and J 10 bases short, with 17 bases between. From germline, CDR1 is LGHNA and CDR2 YNFKEQ. The CDR3 is 15 residues long. This chain's CDR3 is CASSPAIRDRSPLHF. In DNA, the CDR3 is TGTGCCAGCAGCCCCGCGATTCGTGACAGATCACCCCTCCACTTT.

The gene calls are TRBV7-9 and TRBJ2-2; no clear D. The CDR3 is 15 residues long. The V end lost 2 bases, the J end lost 2 bases, and 9 bases lay between the germline ends. Per germline, CDR1 SEHNR and CDR2 FQNEAQ (reference sequence). CDR3 sequence reads: CASSLQLKNTGELFF. The CDR3 coding sequence is TGTGCCAGCAGCTTACAGTTAAAAAACACCGGGGAGCTGTTTTTT.

The genes are TRBV12-3 or TRBV12-4 and TRBJ1-6; D possibly corresponds to TRBD1 (5 bases). Trimming took off 11 bases at V and 7 bases at J, with 12 bases between the two ends. The CDR3 is made up of 12 amino acids. The CDR3 region has the DNA TGTGCCTCGGGCCGGGGGAATTCACCCCTCCACTTT. Its translation: CASGRGNSPLHF.

The J gene is TRBJ2-5, the V gene TRBV7-2; D possibly corresponds to TRBD2 (5 bases). The V gene lost 8 bases and the J gene lost 2 bases, with 18 bases spanning the gap. The CDR3 extends over 15 amino acids. The germline V gene has CDR1 SGHTA and CDR2 FQGNSA. The CDR3 here is CASRHFGEGQETQYF. In DNA form, the CDR3 reads TGTGCCAGCCGCCATTTCGGGGAAGGGCAAGAGACCCAGTACTTC.

V gene TRBV19 combines with J gene TRBJ1-5; D might be TRBD1 (5 bases). Germline CDR1 and CDR2: LNHDA and SQIVND (reference sequence). Trimming removed 5 bases at V and 0 bases at J, with 14 bases between. The CDR3 covers 16 residues. CDR3 in DNA: TGTGCCAGTAGTGGGGCGGGTCCGTATAGCAATCAGCCCCAGCATTTT. Translation gives CASSGAGPYSNQPQHF.

The rearrangement uses TRBV27 and TRBJ2-5; 8 bases fit TRBD2. The V segment lost 6 bases and the J segment 4 bases; nucleotides outside the gene matches: 7. The CDR3 has 14 residues. CDR1 MNHEY and CDR2 SMNVEV come from the germline V gene (reference sequence). The CDR3 bases are TGTGCCAGCAGCCACCGGGGGGGGGCAGAGACCCAGTACTTC. This codes for CASSHRGGAETQYF.

This sequence joins TRBV5-1 and TRBJ2-1; D not resolved. Germline lookup yields CDR1 SGHRS and CDR2 YFSETQ. This CDR3 region has 16 residues. Trimming took 2 bases from V and 5 from J, leaving 17 bases between them. CDR3 amino acids: CASSFLSREQNNEQFF. The CDR3 DNA reads TGCGCCAGCAGCTTTCTGTCTAGGGAACAGAACAATGAGCAGTTCTTC.

This clone was seen more than once but under ten times. The chain recombines TRBV6-5 with TRBJ1-5, with no clear D. Germline-derived CDR1 and CDR2 are MNHEY and SVGAGI. The CDR3 consists of 14 residues. The ends were cut back, 7 bases at V and 2 bases at J, with 12 bases in the middle. CDR3 amino acids: CASKQFRGNQPQHF. The CDR3 region has the DNA TGTGCCAGCAAGCAGTTCCGAGGCAATCAGCCCCAGCATTTT.

The rearrangement links TRBV18 to TRBJ1-1; tentative D call: TRBD1 (6 bases). CDR3 length equals 12 residues. The V gene's germline CDR1 is KGHSH and CDR2 LQKENI. The germline V and J ends were trimmed by 5 bases and 5 bases, with 9 bases remaining between them. The CDR3 nucleotides are TGTGCCAGCTCATCTGGACAGACTGAAGCTTTCTTT. Translating gives CASSSGQTEAFF.

The chain is built from TRBV18 and TRBJ1-4; the D gene is possibly TRBD1 (6 bases). The CDR3 runs 15 residues. Trimming removed 5 bases from V and 0 bases from J, with 10 bases in between. Germline CDR1 is KGHSH and CDR2 is LQKENI. The CDR3 DNA is TGTGCCAGCTCATCGACAGGATCAACTAATGAAAAACTGTTTTTT. It yields the protein CASSSTGSTNEKLFF.

The rearrangement joins TRBV6-2 or TRBV6-3 to TRBJ2-7; D is ambiguous. Germline CDR1 reads MNHEY; CDR2 reads SVGEGT. The length of the CDR3 is 11 residues. Trimming took off 5 bases at V and 0 bases at J, with 2 bases between the two ends. CDR3 coding DNA: TGTGCCAGCAGTGCCTCCTACGAGCAGTACTTC. Protein product: CASSASYEQYF.

The chain is built from TRBV19 and TRBJ1-6; D not certain. There are 13 residues in the CDR3. V lost 5 bases and J 4 bases, leaving 6 bases between the germline ends. From germline, CDR1 is LNHDA and CDR2 SQIVND (reference sequence). In DNA form, the CDR3 reads TGTGCCAGTAGTCCCGCTTATAATTCACCCCTCCACTTT. Residues: CASSPAYNSPLHF.

The chain carries TRBV7-3 and TRBJ1-1, with D maybe TRBD1 (5 bases). Germline V gives CDR1 SGHTA, CDR2 FQGTGA. The CDR3 runs 13 residues. V shed 0 bases and J shed 8 bases, with 10 bases lying between them. This CDR3 is CASSLTPGVEAFF. In nucleotides, the CDR3 is TGTGCCAGCAGCTTAACCCCGGGGGTAGAAGCTTTCTTT.